This TCR beta chain comes out of a study of T cells in Graves' hyperthyroidism and ophthalmopathy. The CDR3 regions of TCR beta were amplified from RNA transcripts. First-round RT-PCR of the TCR CDR3 relied on the HTBI primer set. TCRdb ran MiXCR on the multiplex PCR reads and lists one entry per CDR3 protein. The profile shows 530,000 or so distinct CDR3 sequences, around 45% of them singletons. On this clonotype: Its specificity is unknown. One end of the junction does not line up with germline, which may come from a read error.

Study conclusions and caveats: Blood samples included most of the expanded thyroid clonotypes exceeding 0.001.

The specimen sequenced was peripheral blood or thyroid tissue (not recorded which). The TCR sequence derives from a woman aged 18 to 35 with Graves' hyperthyroidism.

CDR3 sequence (DNA): TGTGCCAGCAGGTTGCTAGCGGAGGAAAAGCTGTTTTTT. Translated, it gives CASRLLAEEKLFF. J is TRBJ1-4 and V is TRBV2; D gene uncertain. Germline assignment: CDR1 SNHLY and CDR2 FYNNEI. This CDR3 region has 13 residues.